The T cell receptor (beta chain) under discussion was sequenced for a study of blood T cells in healthy people across ages. Germline CDR1 SGDLS, CDR2 YYNGEE. The CDR3 covers 15 residues. V was shortened by 4 bases and J by 4 bases, with 16 bases between the two germline ends. This clonotype came up once. The second PCR ran about 6 to 12 cycles with a sample-barcoded 5' primer and J-beta primers. Researchers report that a template-switch adaptor with 12 random nucleotides tagged each cDNA molecule. TCRdb reprocessed the 5' RACE reads with MiXCR, giving one entry per CDR3 protein. The sample holds 660,000 or so distinct CDR3 sequences, approximately 59% seen once.

Material for sequencing was blood. The chain recombines TRBV9 with TRBJ2-3, with D perhaps matching TRBD1 (5 bases). The origin of this receptor is a man aged 55 to 70 in good health. CDR3 in DNA: TGTGCCAGCAGCTTCGGTGGTCAGGGCGCAGATACGCAGTATTTT. Protein product: CASSFGGQGADTQYF.